This T cell receptor beta chain was observed in a study of control samples from healthy donors and cancer patients. The table came from immunoSEQ multiplex PCR; TCRdb's copy has only in-frame clones and leaves some out. This sample has around 250,000 clones, with approximately 80% found just once. Germline CDR1 LNHDA, CDR2 SQIVND (reference sequence). This CDR3 has 16 amino acids. Trimming left V 8 bases short and J 3 bases short, with 17 bases between. The chain uses TRBV19 and TRBJ1-6, with D hard to call. Specimen: PBMCs. The receptor was isolated from a woman aged 60-75 years with lung cancer. The CDR3 coding sequence is TGTGCCAGTTCAAGCTCCCGGGAGGACTATAATTCACCCCTCCACTTT. Encoded protein: CASSSSREDYNSPLHF.